The 12 T cell receptor beta chains below were found in one sample sequenced in a study of shared clonotypes between healthy human individuals (dated by TCRdb to about 2020). CD8 naive samples were CD45RO-negative cells positively selected for CCR7, giving a CD45RA+CCR7+ population that excluded TemRA cells. The library was generated by the immunoSEQ multiplex PCR assay. In TCRdb, the immuneACCESS table is reduced to in-frame sequences with V and J assigned. These tables do not hold every clone; where another copy was compared, an unresolved V gene accounts for under half, and the others remain unexplained. Here the sample has roughly 550,000 clones; about 95% occur a single time. Together, the top ten hold 0.09% to 0.13% of the sample. Input material: naive CD8+ T cells sorted from blood. Read against the paper, the sample's cell subset or site label means: CD45RA+CCR7+. All receptors come from a woman under 40 in good health.

This chain joins TRBV28 and TRBJ1-2, with D unclear. From germline, CDR1 is MDHEN and CDR2 SYDVKM. This CDR3 has 12 residues. V lost 7 bases and J lost 5, with 11 bases in between. Here the CDR3 DNA reads TGTGCCAGCACCGACCCCCGGTATGGCTACACCTTC. It is translated as CASTDPRYGYTF.

V usage is TRBV6-5 and J usage is TRBJ2-7; no clear D. Looked up from germline, CDR1 is MNHEY and CDR2 is SVGAGI. This CDR3 has 14 amino acids. Trimming took off 1 base at V and 4 bases at J, with 11 bases between the two ends. This CDR3 reads CASSYYGPGYEQYF. The CDR3 DNA reads as TGTGCCAGCAGTTACTACGGCCCTGGGTACGAGCAGTACTTC.

This chain uses TRBV7-8 with TRBJ2-7, with a possible D match to TRBD1 (5 bases). The CDR3 length is 13 residues. The germline CDR1 and CDR2 sequences are SGHVS and FQNEAQ. V shed 10 bases and J shed 3 bases, with 16 bases lying between them. DNA of the CDR3: TGTGCCACCAAACAGGCCCTGAACTACGAGCAGTACTTC. It codes for CATKQALNYEQYF.

The J gene is TRBJ2-7, the V gene TRBV27; no clear D gene. Germline V gene sequence: CDR1 MNHEY, CDR2 SMNVEV (reference sequence). The CDR3 sequence is 14 residues long. Trimming removed 5 bases at V and 4 bases at J, with 15 bases between. The CDR3, as DNA: TGTGCCAGCAGTGCCGGTGATTCCCCTTACGAGCAGTACTTC. Encoded protein: CASSAGDSPYEQYF.

The chain carries TRBV7-2 and TRBJ2-2; TRBD2 matches at 7 bases. With 5 bases clipped from V and 5 bases from J, the junction kept 14 bases outside the gene matches. The CDR3 is 17 amino acids. CDR1 is SGHTA, CDR2 FQGNSA, per germline. Written as DNA, the CDR3 is TGTGCCAGCAGCGCCGATTTCCGAGCGGGGTTAACCGGGGAGCTGTTTTTT. It yields the protein CASSADFRAGLTGELFF.

This sequence joins TRBV7-8 and TRBJ2-7; TRBD2 matches at 7 bases. V lost 5 bases, J lost 6 bases, and 13 bases stayed unmatched. The CDR3 loop spans 15 amino acids. CDR1 SGHVS and CDR2 FQNEAQ come from the germline V gene. CDR3 in DNA: TGTGCCAGCAGCCACTCGGGGGGAGGGCCCTCCGAGCAGTACTTC. It encodes CASSHSGGGPSEQYF. Full variable domain (rest looked up from reference TRBV7-8 and TRBJ2-7): GAGVSQSPRYKVAKRGQDVALRCDPISGHVSLFWYQQALGQGPEFLTYFQNEAQLDKSGLPSDRFFAERPEGSVSTLKIQRTQQEDSAVYLCASSHSGGGPSEQYFGPGTRLTVT.

In DNA, the CDR3 is TGTGCCAGCAGTGGGGGGATTACAGGTGGCTACACCTTC. Its translation: CASSGGITGGYTF. The rearrangement links TRBV2 to TRBJ1-2; tentative D call: TRBD1 (5 bases). With 4 bases removed from V and 7 bases from J, the gap between germline ends came to 13 bases. This CDR3 comprises 13 residues. Germline CDR1 reads SNHLY; CDR2 reads FYNNEI.

The chain couples TRBV6-6 to TRBJ2-7; tentative D call: TRBD2 (6 bases). This CDR3 region has 16 residues. V was cut by 0 bases and J by 0 bases, with 12 bases left in between. Germline V CDR1 and CDR2: MNHNY, SVGAGI (reference sequence). CDR3 loop: CASSYSASAPSYEQYF. In DNA, the CDR3 is TGTGCCAGCAGTTACTCGGCTAGCGCACCCTCCTACGAGCAGTACTTC.

The sample holds a few counts of this clone. This chain connects TRBV27 to TRBJ1-5; D is unresolved. In germline, CDR1 is MNHEY, CDR2 SMNVEV (reference sequence). The V end lost 3 bases, the J end lost 7 bases, and 10 bases lay between the germline ends. CDR3 size: 13 residues. CDR3 nucleotide sequence: TGTGCCAGCAGTTTCTCGGGAGGGCAGCCCCAGCATTTT. It is translated as CASSFSGGQPQHF.

The chain combines TRBV25-1 with TRBJ2-7; tentatively, D is TRBD2 (6 bases). The CDR3 has 12 residues. V was trimmed by 6 bases and J by 4 bases, leaving 10 bases between them. In germline, CDR1 is MGHDK, CDR2 SYGVNS. DNA for the CDR3: TGTGCCAGCAGCCGAGGGAGGTACGAGCAGTACTTC. It specifies CASSRGRYEQYF.

The chain uses TRBV5-6 and TRBJ1-1; TRBD1 is a possible D gene (5 bases). This CDR3 has 14 residues. Trimming took off 5 bases at V and 1 base at J, with 12 bases between the two ends. Germline V gene lookup returns CDR1 SGHDT and CDR2 YYEEEE. CDR3 region: CASSSATENTEAFF. In nucleotides, the CDR3 is TGTGCCAGCAGTTCTGCGACAGAGAACACTGAAGCTTTCTTT.

The chain uses TRBV5-4 and TRBJ2-3; 10 nucleotides align to TRBD2. CDR3 length: 16 amino acids. Germline loops: CDR1 SGHNT, CDR2 YYREEE (reference sequence). V lost 4 bases to trimming and J lost 2 bases; unmatched junction nucleotides: 7. In DNA form, the CDR3 reads TGTGCCAGCAGCCCGAGGACTAGCGGACCCACAGATACGCAGTATTTT. Translation: CASSPRTSGPTDTQYF. Looking up the rest from reference TRBV5-4 and TRBJ2-3 gives the full variable domain: ETGVTQSPTHLIKTRGQQVTLRCSSQSGHNTVSWYQQALGQGPQFIFQYYREEENGRGNFPPRFSGLQFPNYSSELNVNALELDDSALYLCASSPRTSGPTDTQYFGPGTRLTVL.